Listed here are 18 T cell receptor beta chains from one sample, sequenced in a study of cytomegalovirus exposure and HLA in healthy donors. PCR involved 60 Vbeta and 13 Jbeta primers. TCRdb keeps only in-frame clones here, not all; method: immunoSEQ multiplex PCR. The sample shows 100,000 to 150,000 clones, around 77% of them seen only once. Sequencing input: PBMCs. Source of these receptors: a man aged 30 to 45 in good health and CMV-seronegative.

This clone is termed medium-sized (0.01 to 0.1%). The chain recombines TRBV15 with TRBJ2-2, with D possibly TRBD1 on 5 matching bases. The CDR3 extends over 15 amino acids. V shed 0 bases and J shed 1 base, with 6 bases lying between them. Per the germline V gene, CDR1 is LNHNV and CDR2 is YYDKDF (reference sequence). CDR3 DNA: TGTGCCACCAGCAGAGATCAGGGGAACACCGGGGAGCTGTTTTTT. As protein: CATSRDQGNTGELFF.

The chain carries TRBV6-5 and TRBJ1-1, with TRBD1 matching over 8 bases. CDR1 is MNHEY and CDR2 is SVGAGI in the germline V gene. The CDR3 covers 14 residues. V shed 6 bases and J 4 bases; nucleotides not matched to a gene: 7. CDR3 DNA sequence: TGTGCCAGCAGCAACAGGGGGATTAGCACTGAAGCTTTCTTT. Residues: CASSNRGISTEAFF.

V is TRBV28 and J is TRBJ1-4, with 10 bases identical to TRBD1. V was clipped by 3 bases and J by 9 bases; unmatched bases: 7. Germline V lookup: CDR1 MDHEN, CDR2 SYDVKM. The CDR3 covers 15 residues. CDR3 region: CASSFAGTGVKKLFF. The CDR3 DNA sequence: TGTGCCAGCAGTTTTGCCGGGACAGGGGTCAAAAAACTGTTTTTT.

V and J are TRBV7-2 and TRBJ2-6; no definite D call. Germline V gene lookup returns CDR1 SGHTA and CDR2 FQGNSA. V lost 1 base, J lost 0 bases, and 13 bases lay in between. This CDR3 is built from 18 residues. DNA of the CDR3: TGTGCCAGCAGCTTAGAGAGCCCCTTAATCTCTGGGGCCAACGTCCTGACTTTC. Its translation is CASSLESPLISGANVLTF. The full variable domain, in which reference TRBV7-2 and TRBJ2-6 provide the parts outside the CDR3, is GAGVSQSPSNKVTEKGKDVELRCDPISGHTALYWYRQSLGQGLEFLIYFQGNSAPDKSGLPSDRFSAERTGGSVSTLTIQRTQQEDSAVYLCASSLESPLISGANVLTFGAGSRLTVL.

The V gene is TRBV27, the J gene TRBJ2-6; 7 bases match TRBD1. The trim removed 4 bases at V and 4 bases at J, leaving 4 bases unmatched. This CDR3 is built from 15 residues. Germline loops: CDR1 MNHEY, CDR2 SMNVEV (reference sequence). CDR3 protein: CASSSGGSGANVLTF. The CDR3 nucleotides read TGTGCCAGCAGTTCAGGGGGAAGCGGGGCCAACGTCCTGACTTTC.

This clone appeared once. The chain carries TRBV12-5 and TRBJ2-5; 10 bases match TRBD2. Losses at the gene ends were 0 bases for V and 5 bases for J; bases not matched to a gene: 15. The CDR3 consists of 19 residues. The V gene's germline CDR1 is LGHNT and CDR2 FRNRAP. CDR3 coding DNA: TGTGCTAGTGGTTTGGTACAGTCGGGTAGCGGGGGGTCATGGGAGACCCAGTACTTC. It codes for CASGLVQSGSGGSWETQYF.

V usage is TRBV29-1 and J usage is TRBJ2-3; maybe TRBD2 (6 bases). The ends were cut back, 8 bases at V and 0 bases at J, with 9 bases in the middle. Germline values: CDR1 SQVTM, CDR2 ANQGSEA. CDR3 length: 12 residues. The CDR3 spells CSLAPSTDTQYF. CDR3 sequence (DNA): TGCAGCCTAGCGCCTAGCACAGATACGCAGTATTTT.

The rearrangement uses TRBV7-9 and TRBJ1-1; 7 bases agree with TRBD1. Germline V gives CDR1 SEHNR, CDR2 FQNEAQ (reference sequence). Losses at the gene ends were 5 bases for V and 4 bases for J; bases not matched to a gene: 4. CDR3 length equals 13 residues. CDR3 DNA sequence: TGTGCCAGCAGCCCTACAGGGGTCACTGAAGCTTTCTTT. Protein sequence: CASSPTGVTEAFF.

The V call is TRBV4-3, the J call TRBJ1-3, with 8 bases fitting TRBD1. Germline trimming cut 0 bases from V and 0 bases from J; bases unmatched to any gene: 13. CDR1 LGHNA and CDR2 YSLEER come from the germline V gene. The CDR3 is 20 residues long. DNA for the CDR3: TGCGCCAGCAGCCAAGATTATAGAGCCGGGACAGGAAGCTCTGGAAACACCATATATTTT. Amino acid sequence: CASSQDYRAGTGSSGNTIYF.

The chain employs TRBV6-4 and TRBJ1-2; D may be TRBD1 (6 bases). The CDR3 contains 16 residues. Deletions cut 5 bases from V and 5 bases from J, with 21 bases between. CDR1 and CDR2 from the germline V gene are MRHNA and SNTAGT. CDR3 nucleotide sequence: TGTGCCAGCAGTCTTAGTGACGGGACACGTAGTTATGGCTACACCTTC. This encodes CASSLSDGTRSYGYTF.

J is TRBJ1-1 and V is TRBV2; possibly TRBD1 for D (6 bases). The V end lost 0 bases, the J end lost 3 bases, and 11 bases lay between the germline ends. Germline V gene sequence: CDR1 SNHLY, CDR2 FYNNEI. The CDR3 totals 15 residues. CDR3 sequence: CASSEAAGADTEAFF. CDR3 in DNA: TGTGCCAGCAGTGAAGCGGCAGGGGCGGACACTGAAGCTTTCTTT.

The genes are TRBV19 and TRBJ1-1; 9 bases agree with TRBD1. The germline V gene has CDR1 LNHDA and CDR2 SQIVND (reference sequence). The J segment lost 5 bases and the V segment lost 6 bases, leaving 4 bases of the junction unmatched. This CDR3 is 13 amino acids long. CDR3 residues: CASRGTGLTEAFF. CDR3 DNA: TGTGCCAGTAGGGGGACAGGGCTGACTGAAGCTTTCTTT.

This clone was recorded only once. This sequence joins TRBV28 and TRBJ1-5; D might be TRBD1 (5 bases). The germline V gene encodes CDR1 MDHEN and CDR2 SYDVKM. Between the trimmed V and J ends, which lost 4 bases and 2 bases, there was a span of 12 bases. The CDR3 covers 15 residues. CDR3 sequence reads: CASSSTDIGNQPQHF. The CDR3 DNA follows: TGTGCCAGCAGTTCGACAGACATTGGCAATCAGCCCCAGCATTTT.

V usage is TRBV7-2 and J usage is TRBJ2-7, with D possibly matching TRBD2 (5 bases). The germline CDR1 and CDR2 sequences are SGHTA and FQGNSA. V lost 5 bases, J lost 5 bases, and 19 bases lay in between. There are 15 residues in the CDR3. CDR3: CASSASPSLINEQYF. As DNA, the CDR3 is TGTGCCAGCAGCGCCTCGCCTAGCTTGATTAACGAGCAGTACTTC.

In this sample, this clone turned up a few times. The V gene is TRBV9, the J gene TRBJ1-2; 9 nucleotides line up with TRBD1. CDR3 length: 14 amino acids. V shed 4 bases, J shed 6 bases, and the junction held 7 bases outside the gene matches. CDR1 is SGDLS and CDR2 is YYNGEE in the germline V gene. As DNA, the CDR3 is TGTGCCAGCAGCCCTAATGGGGACAGGGATGGCTACACCTTC. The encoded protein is CASSPNGDRDGYTF.

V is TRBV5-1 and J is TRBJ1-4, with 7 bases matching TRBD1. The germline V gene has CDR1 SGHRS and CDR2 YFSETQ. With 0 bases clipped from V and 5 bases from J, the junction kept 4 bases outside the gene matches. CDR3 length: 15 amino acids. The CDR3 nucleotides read TGCGCCAGCAGCTTGGTGGGACAGCAAAATGAAAAACTGTTTTTT. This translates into CASSLVGQQNEKLFF.

The CDR3 loop reads CASSSIGQGDLDTQYF. CDR3 sequence (DNA): TGTGCCAGCAGTTCTATCGGACAGGGTGACTTGGATACGCAGTATTTT. The chain combines TRBV27 with TRBJ2-3; 8 bases align to TRBD1. Germline assignment: CDR1 MNHEY and CDR2 SMNVEV (reference sequence). This CDR3 has 16 residues. V lost 4 bases and J lost 6; bases outside the gene matches: 12.

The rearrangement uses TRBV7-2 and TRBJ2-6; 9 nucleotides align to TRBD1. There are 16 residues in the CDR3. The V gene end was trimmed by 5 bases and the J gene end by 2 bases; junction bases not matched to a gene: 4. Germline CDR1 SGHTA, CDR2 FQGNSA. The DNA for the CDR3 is TGTGCCAGCAGCACCTACAGGGGGCCTGGGGCCAACGTCCTGACTTTC. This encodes CASSTYRGPGANVLTF.